The clone carrying this TCR beta chain was counted once. Assay used: immunoSEQ multiplex PCR; TCRdb lists only in-frame clones, some missing. The repertoire holds 80,000 to 100,000 clones, with roughly 82% as singletons. This specimen belongs to a study of PD-L1 blockade in urothelial cancer. This TCR derives from a man between 65 and 79 years old with urothelial cancer. Sequenced material: PBMCs, taken around atezolizumab (anti-PD-L1) treatment.

The CDR3 DNA is TGTGCCAGCAGCCAAGACGGGGACTCGGGACTAACCTCTACGGGAGCCAAAAACATTCAGTACTTC. Protein sequence: CASSQDGDSGLTSTGAKNIQYF. The chain combines TRBV4-2 with TRBJ2-4; 7 nucleotides agree with TRBD2. This CDR3 has 22 amino acids. The V gene end was trimmed by 0 bases and the J gene end by 0 bases; junction bases not matched to a gene: 20. Per germline, CDR1 LGHNA and CDR2 YNFKEQ.